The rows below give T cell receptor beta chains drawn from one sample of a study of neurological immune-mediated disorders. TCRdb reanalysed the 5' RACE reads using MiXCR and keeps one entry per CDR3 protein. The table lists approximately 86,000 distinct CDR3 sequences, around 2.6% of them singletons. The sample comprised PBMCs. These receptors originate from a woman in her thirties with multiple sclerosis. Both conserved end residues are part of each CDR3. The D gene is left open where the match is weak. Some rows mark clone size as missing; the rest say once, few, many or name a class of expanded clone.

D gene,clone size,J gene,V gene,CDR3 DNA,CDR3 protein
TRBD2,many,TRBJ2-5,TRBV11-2,TGTGCCAGCAGCTTAGGAGCGGGGGGTCGGTACTTC,CASSLGAGGRYF
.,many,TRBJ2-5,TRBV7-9,TGTGCCAGCAGCCAAAGACTAGAACTAGAGACCCAGTACTTC,CASSQRLELETQYF
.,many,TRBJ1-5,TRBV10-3,TGTGCCATCAGTGAATGGGGGGCTGATCAGCCCCAGCATTTT,CAISEWGADQPQHF
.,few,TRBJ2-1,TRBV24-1,TGTGCCACCAGTGATCCAGACCCCAATGAGCAGTTCTTC,CATSDPDPNEQFF
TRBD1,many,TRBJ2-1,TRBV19,TGTGCCAGTAGTATAGCCGGGACAGGGATTTCCAAAATGAAGTTCTTC,CASSIAGTGISKMKFF
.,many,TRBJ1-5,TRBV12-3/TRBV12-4,TGTGCCAGCAGTTTATTCGGTCAGCCCCAGCATTTT,CASSLFGQPQHF
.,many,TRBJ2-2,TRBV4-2,TGTGCCAGCAGCCAAGAACTAGGCGGGTACACCGGGGAGCTGTTTTTT,CASSQELGGYTGELFF
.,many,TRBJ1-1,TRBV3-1,TGTGCCAGCAGCCATCGTTGGGCTCCCGGAGAAGTTAACACTGAAGCTTTCTTT,CASSHRWAPGEVNTEAFF
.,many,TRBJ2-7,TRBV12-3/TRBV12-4,TGTGCCAGTTCTAGGGAGGGGGGTCTCTACGAGCAGTACTTC,CASSREGGLYEQYF
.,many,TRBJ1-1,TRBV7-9,TGTGCCAGCGGAGGTAACCTAGAAGCTTTCTTT,CASGGNLEAFF
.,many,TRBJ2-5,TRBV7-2,TGTGCCAGCAGCCCCTCACTTCGGACCGGGGAGACCCAGTACTTC,CASSPSLRTGETQYF
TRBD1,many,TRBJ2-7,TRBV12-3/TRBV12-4,TGTGCCAGCAGGGAACAGGGGGCGTCTAACTACGAGCAGTACTTC,CASREQGASNYEQYF
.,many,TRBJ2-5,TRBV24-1,TGTGCCACCAGTGACCCTCGGGGAGAACTCCAAGAGACCCAGTACTTC,CATSDPRGELQETQYF
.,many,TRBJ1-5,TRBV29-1,TGCAGCGTTAGCTCGGGCCACAATGGTCAGCCCCAGCATTTT,CSVSSGHNGQPQHF
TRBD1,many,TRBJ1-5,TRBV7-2,TGTGCCAGCAGCCAGGGGGGAAGTCAGCCCCAGCATTTT,CASSQGGSQPQHF
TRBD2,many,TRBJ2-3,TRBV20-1,TGCAGTGCTAGAGCCGGGACTAACACAGATACGCAGTATTTT,CSARAGTNTDTQYF
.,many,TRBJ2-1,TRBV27,TGTGCCAGCAGTGCCTGGGTTCACAATGAGCAGTTCTTC,CASSAWVHNEQFF
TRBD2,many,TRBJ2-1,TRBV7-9,TGTGCCAGCAGACCCCGGACTAGCGGGTACCCGCCCAATGAGCAGTTCTTC,CASRPRTSGYPPNEQFF
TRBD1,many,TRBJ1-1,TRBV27,TGTGCCAGCAGTCGAGGACAGGGCATGAACACTGAAGCTTTCTTT,CASSRGQGMNTEAFF
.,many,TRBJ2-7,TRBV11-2,TGTGCCAGCAGCTCGTCCATTTCCGGCCCCGAAAGGGACGAGCAGTACTTC,CASSSSISGPERDEQYF
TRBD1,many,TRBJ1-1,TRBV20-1,TGCAGTGTTACCAACGAAGGGACAGGGTACACTGAAGCTTTCTTT,CSVTNEGTGYTEAFF
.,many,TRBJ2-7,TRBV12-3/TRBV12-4,TGTGCCAGCAGTTTCGGTTCTAAGGGGGAGCAGTACTTC,CASSFGSKGEQYF
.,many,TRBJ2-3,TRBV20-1,TGCAGTGTTAGGAGTCTTCGGTTAGATACGCAGTATTTT,CSVRSLRLDTQYF
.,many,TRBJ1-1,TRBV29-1,TGCAGCGCCCTCCGTGGGGCCACTGAAGCTTTCTTT,CSALRGATEAFF
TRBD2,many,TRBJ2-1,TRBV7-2,TGTGCCAGCAGCCTCGGGACTAGCTCTTTCACTGAGCAGTTCTTC,CASSLGTSSFTEQFF
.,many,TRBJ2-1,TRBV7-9,TGTGCCAGCAGCCGGGGATACAATGAGCAGTTCTTC,CASSRGYNEQFF
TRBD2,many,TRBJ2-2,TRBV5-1,TGCGCCAGCAGCCAAATCATCGGGCTAGCGGAAGCCGGGGAGCTGTTTTTT,CASSQIIGLAEAGELFF
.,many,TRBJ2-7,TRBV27,TGTGCCAGCAGTGCGGGCCCCTACGAGCAGTACTTC,CASSAGPYEQYF
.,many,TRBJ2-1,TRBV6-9,TGTGCCAGCAGTTATTCATGGAGGCTCCGCAATGAGCAGTTCTTC,CASSYSWRLRNEQFF
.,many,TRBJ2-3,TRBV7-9,TGTGCCAGCAGCTTAGTGTGGTCAGATACGCAGTATTTT,CASSLVWSDTQYF
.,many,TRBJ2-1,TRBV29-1,TGCAGCGTTGTAGCCGGCCCCGGGGTTCATGAGCAGTTCTTC,CSVVAGPGVHEQFF
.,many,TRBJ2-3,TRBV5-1,TGCGCCAGCAGCTTGGACCAGCCTCCCACAGATACGCAGTATTTT,CASSLDQPPTDTQYF
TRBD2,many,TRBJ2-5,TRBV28,TGTGCCAGCATGTCCCCTCCCCGGGGGGCCCAGTACTTC,CASMSPPRGAQYF
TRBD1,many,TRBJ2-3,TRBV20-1,TGCAGTGCTAGGCCCGGGACAGGGGCCACAGATACGCAGTATTTT,CSARPGTGATDTQYF
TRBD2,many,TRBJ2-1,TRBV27,TGTGCCAGCAGTATCCTAGCGGATTACAATGAGCAGTTCTTC,CASSILADYNEQFF
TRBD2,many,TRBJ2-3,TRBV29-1,TGCAGCGCCCGGACTAGTACTCGCAATACGCAGTATTTT,CSARTSTRNTQYF
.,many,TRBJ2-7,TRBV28,TGTGCCAGCAGCCAGCCTCCTCTCTACGAGCAGTACTTC,CASSQPPLYEQYF
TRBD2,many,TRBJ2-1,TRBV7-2,TGTGCCAGCAGCCCTCCCGGACTAGCGGGGTACAATGAGCAGTTCTTC,CASSPPGLAGYNEQFF
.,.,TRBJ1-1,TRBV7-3,TGTGTCAGCTCGGTAAACCTGAACACTGAAGCTTTCTTT,CVSSVNLNTEAFF
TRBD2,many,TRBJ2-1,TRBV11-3,TGTGCCAGCAGCCGTACTAGCGTCTTAATGGTTGAGCAGTTCTTC,CASSRTSVLMVEQFF
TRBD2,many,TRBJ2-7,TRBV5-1,TGCGCCAGCAGGGAGCGGGAGGGCTACGAGCAGTACTTC,CASREREGYEQYF
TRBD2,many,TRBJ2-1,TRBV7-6,TGTGCCAGCAGCTTAGGACTAGCGGGAGAACCTGATGAGCAGTTCTTC,CASSLGLAGEPDEQFF
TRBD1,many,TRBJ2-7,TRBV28,TGTGCCAGCAGTTTATTCCCCGGGACAGGGGGCTACGAGCAGTACTTC,CASSLFPGTGGYEQYF
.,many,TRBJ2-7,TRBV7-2,TGTGCCAGCAACTCCGCAGTCTCCTACGAGCAGTACTTC,CASNSAVSYEQYF
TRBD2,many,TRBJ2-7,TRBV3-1,TGTGCCAGCAGCTCGACTAGCGGAGGACCCTACGAGCAGTACTTC,CASSSTSGGPYEQYF
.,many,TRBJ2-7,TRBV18,TGTGCCAGCTCACGGACCCGCTCCTACGAGCAGTACTTC,CASSRTRSYEQYF
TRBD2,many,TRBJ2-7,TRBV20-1,TGCAGTGCTAAGACTAGCGGGTACCCCTACGAGCAGTACTTC,CSAKTSGYPYEQYF
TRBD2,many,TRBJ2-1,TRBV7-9,TGTGCCAGCAGCTTCTCGGGACTAACCAATGAGCAGTTCTTC,CASSFSGLTNEQFF
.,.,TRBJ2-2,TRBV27,TGTGCCAGCAGTTTCCAGGGGCATACCGGGGAGATGTTTTTT,CASSFQGHTGEMFF